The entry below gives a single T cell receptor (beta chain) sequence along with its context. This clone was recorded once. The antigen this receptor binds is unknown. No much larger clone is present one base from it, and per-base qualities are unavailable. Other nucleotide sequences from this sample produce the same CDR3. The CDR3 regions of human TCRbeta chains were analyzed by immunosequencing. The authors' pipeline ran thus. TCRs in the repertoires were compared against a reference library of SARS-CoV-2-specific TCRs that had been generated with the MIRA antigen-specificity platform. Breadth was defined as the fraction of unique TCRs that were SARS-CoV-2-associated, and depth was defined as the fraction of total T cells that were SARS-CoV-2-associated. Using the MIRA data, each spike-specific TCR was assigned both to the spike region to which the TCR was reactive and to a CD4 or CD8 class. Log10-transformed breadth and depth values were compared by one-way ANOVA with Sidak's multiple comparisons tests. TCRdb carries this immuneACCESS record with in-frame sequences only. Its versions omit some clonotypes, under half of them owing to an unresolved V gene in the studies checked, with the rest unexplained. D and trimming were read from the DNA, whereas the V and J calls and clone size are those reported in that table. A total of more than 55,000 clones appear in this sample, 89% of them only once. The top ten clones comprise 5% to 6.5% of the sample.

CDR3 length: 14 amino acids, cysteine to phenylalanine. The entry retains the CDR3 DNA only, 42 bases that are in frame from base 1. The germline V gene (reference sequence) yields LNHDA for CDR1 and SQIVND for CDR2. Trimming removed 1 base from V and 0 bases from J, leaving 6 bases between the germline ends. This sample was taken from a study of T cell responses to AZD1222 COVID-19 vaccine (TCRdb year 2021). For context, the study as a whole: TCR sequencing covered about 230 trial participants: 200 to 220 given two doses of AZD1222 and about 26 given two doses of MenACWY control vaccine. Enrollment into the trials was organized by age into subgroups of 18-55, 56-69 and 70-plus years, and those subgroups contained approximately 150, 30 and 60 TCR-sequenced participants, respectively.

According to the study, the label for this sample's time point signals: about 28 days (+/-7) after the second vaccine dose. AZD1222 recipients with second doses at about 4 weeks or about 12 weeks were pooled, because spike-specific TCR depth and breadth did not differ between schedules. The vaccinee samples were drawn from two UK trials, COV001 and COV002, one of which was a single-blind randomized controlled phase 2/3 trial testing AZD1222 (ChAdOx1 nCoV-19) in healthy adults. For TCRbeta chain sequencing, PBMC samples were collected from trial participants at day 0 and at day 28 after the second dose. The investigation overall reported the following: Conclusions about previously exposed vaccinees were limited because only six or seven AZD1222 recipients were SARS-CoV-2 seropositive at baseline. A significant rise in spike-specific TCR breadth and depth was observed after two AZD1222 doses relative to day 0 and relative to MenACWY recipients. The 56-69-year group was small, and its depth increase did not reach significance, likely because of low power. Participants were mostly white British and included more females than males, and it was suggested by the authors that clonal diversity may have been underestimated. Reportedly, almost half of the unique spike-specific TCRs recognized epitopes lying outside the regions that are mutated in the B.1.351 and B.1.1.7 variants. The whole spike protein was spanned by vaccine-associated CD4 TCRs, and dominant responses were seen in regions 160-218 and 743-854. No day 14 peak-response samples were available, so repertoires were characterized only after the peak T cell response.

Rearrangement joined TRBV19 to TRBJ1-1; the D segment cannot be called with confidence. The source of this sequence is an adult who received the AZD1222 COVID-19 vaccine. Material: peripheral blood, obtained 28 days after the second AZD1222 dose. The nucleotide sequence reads TGTGCCAGTAGTATAGGGCAGCTGAACACTGAAGCTTTCTTT. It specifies CASSIGQLNTEAFF.